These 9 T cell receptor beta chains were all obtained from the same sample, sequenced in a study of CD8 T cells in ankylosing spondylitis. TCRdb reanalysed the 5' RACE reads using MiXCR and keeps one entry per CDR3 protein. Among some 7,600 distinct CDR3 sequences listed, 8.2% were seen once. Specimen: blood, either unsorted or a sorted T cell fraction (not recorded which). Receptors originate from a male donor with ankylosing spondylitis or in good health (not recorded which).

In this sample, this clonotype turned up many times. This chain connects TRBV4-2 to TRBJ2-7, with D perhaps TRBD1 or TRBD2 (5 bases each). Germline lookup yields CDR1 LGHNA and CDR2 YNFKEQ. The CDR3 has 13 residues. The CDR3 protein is CASSRDPSSEQYV. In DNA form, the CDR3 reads TGTGCCAGCAGCCGGGACCCCTCCTCCGAGCAGTACGTC.

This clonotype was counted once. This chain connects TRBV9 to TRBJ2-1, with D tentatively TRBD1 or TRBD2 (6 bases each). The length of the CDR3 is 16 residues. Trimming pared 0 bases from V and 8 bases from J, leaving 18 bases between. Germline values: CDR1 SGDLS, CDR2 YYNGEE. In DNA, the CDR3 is TGTGCCAGCAGCGTAGTGGGGCAGGGGAGGTTCGATGAGCAGTTCTTC. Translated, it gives CASSVVGQGRFDEQFF. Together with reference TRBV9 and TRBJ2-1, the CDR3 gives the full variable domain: DSGVTQTPKHLITATGQRVTLRCSPRSGDLSVYWYQQSLDQGLQFLIQYYNGEERAKGNILERFSAQQFPDLHSELNLSSLELGDSALYFCASSVVGQGRFDEQFFGPGTRLTVL.

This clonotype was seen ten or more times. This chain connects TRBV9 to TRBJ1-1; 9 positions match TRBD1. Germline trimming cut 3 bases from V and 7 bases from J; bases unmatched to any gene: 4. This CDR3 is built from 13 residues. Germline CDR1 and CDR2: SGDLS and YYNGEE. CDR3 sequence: CASSATGGGEAFF. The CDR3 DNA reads TGTGCCAGCAGCGCCACAGGGGGCGGTGAAGCTTTCTTT. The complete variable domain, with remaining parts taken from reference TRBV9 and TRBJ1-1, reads DSGVTQTPKHLITATGQRVTLRCSPRSGDLSVYWYQQSLDQGLQFLIQYYNGEERAKGNILERFSAQQFPDLHSELNLSSLELGDSALYFCASSATGGGEAFFGQGTRLTVV.

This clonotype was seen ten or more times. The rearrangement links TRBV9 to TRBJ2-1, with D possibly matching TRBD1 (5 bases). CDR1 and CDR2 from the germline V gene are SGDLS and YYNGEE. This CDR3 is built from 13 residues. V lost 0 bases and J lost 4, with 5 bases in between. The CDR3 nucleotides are TGTGCCAGCAGCGTAGGACAGTACAATGAGCAGTTCTTC. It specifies CASSVGQYNEQFF. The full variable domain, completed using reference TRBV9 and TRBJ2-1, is DSGVTQTPKHLITATGQRVTLRCSPRSGDLSVYWYQQSLDQGLQFLIQYYNGEERAKGNILERFSAQQFPDLHSELNLSSLELGDSALYFCASSVGQYNEQFFGPGTRLTVL.

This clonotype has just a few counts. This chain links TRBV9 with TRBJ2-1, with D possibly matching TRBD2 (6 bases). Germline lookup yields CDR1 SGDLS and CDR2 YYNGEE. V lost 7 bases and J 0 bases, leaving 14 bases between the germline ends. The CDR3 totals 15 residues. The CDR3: CASAPEGSSYNEQFF. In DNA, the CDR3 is TGTGCCAGCGCCCCGGAGGGTAGCTCCTACAATGAGCAGTTCTTC.

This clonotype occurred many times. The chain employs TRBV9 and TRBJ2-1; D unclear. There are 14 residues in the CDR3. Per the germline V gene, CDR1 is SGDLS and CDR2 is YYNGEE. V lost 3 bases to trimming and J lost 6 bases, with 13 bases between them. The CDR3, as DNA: TGTGCCAGCAGCGCCGAGGCCTTGCCCAATGAGCAGTTCTTC. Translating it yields CASSAEALPNEQFF.

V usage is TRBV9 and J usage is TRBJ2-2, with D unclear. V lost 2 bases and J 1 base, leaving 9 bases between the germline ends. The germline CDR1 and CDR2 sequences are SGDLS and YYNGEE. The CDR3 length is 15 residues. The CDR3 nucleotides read TGTGCCAGCAGCGTCTGGGCAATGAACACCGGGGAGCTGTTTTTT. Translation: CASSVWAMNTGELFF.

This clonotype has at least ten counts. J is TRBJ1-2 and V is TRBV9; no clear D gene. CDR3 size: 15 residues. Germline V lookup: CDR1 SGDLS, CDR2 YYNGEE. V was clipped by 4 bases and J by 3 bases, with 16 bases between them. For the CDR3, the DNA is TGTGCCAGCAGCCGTAGCCTCGACAAGGACTATGGCTACACCTTC. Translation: CASSRSLDKDYGYTF. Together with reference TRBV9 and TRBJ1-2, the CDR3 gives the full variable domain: DSGVTQTPKHLITATGQRVTLRCSPRSGDLSVYWYQQSLDQGLQFLIQYYNGEERAKGNILERFSAQQFPDLHSELNLSSLELGDSALYFCASSRSLDKDYGYTFGSGTRLTVV.

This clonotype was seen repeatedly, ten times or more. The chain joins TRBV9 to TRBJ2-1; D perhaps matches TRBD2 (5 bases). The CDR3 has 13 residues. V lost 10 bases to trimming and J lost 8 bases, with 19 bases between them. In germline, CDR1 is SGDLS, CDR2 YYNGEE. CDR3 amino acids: CAGAASIGHEQFF. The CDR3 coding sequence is TGTGCCGGAGCCGCTAGCATCGGCCATGAGCAGTTCTTC.